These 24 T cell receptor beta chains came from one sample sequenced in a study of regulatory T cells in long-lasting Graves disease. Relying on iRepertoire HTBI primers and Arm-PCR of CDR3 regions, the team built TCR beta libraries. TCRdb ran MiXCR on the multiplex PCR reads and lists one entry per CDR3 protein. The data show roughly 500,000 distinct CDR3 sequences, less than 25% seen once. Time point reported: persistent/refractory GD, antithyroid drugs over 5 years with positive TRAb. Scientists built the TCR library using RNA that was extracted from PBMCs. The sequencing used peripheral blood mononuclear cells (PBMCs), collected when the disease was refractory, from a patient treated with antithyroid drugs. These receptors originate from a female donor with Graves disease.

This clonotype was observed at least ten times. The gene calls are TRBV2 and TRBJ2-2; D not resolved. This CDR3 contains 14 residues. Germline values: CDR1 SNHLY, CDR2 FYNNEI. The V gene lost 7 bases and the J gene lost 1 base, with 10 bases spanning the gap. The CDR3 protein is CASIDTMNTGELFF. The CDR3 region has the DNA TGTGCCAGCATTGACACTATGAACACCGGGGAGCTGTTTTTT.

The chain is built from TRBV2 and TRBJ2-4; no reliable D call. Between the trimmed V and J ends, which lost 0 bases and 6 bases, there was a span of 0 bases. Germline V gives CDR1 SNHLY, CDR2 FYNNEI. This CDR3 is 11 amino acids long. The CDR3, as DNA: TGTGCCAGCAGTGAAGCAAACATTCAGTACTTC. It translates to CASSEANIQYF. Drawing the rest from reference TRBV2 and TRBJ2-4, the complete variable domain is EPEVTQTPSHQVTQMGQEVILRCVPISNHLYFYWYRQILGQKVEFLVSFYNNEISEKSEIFDDQFSVERPDGSNFTLKIRSTKLEDSAMYFCASSEANIQYFGAGTRLSVL.

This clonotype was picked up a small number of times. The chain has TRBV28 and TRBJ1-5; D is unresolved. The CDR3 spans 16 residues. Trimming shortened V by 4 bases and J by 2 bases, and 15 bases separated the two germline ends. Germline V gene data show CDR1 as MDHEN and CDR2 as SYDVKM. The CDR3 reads CASSSLRTRGNQPQHF. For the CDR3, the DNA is TGTGCCAGCAGTTCCCTGAGAACCCGCGGCAATCAGCCCCAGCATTTT.

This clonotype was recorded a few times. CDR3 loop: CSVPLVGGENSPLHF. The CDR3 DNA reads as TGCAGCGTTCCGTTAGTAGGGGGTGAAAATTCACCCCTCCACTTT. The rearrangement links TRBV29-1 to TRBJ1-6; D possibly corresponds to TRBD1 (6 bases). CDR3 length equals 15 residues. Germline V gene sequence: CDR1 SQVTM, CDR2 ANQGSEA. Trimming took 5 bases from V and 7 from J, leaving 18 bases between them.

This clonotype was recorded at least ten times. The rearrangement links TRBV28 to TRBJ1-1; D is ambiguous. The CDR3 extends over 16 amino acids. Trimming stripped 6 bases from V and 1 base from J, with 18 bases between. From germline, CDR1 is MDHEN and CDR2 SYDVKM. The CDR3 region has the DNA TGTGCCAGCAGCTCCAACTTAGCAACCAAGAACACTGAAGCTTTCTTT. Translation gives CASSSNLATKNTEAFF.

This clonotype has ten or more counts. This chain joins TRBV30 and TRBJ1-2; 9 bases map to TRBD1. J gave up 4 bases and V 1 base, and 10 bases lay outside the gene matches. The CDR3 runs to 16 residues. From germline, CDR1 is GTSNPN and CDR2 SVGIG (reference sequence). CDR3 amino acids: CAWSASGGQGRYGYTF. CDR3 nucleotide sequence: TGTGCCTGGAGTGCATCCGGGGGACAGGGTCGCTATGGCTACACCTTC.

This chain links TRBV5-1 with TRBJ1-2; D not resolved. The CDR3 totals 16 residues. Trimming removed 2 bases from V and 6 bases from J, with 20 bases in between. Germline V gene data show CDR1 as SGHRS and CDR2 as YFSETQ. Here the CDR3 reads CASSFVLSTRWNGYTF. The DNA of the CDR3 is TGCGCCAGCAGCTTTGTCCTGTCAACAAGGTGGAATGGCTACACCTTC.

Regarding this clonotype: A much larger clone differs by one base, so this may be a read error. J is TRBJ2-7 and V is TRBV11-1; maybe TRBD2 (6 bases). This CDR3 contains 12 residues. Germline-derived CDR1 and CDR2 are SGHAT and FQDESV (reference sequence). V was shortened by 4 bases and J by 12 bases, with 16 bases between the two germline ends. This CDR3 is CASSYQEGRMYF. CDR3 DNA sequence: TGTGCCAGCAGCTACCAGGAGGGCCGAATGTACTTC.

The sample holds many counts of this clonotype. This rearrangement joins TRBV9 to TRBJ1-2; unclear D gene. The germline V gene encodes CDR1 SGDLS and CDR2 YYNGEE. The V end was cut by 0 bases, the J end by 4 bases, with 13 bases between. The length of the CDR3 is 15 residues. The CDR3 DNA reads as TGTGCCAGCAGCGTAGGAGAAGCTCCTGGCTATGGCTACACCTTC. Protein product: CASSVGEAPGYGYTF.

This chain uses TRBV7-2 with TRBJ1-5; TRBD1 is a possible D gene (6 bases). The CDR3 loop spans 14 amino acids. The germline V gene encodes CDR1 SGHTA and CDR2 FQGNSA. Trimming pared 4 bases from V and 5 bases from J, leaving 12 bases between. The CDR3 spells CASSSDSGYQPQHF. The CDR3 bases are TGTGCCAGCAGCTCGGACAGCGGTTATCAGCCCCAGCATTTT.

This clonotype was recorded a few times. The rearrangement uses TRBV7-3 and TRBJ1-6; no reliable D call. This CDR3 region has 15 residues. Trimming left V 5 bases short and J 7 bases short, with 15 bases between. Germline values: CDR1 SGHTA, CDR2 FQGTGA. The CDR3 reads CASSPSNGINSPLHF. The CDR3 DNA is TGTGCCAGCAGCCCCTCTAACGGAATCAATTCACCCCTCCACTTT.

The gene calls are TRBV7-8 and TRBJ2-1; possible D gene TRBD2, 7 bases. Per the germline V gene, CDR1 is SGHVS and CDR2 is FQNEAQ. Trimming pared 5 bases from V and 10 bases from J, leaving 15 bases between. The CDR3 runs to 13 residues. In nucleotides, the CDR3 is TGTGCCAGCAGCCCGGGGGGCCTTCGAGAGCAGTTCTTC. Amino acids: CASSPGGLREQFF.

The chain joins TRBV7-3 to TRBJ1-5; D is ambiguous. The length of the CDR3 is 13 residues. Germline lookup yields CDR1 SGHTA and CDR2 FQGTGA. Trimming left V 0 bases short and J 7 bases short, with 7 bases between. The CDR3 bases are TGTGCCAGCAGCTTAACTCTACTACAGCCCCAGCATTTT. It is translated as CASSLTLLQPQHF. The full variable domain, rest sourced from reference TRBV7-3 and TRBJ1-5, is GAGVSQTPSNKVTEKGKYVELRCDPISGHTALYWYRQSLGQGPEFLIYFQGTGAADDSGLPNDRFFAVRPEGSVSTLKIQRTERGDSAVYLCASSLTLLQPQHFGDGTRLSIL.

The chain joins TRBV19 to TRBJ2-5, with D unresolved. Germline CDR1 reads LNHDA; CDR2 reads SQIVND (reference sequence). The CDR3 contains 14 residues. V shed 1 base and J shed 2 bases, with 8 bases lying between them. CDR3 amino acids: CASSIAGRQETQYF. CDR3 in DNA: TGTGCCAGTAGTATAGCCGGCAGACAAGAGACCCAGTACTTC.

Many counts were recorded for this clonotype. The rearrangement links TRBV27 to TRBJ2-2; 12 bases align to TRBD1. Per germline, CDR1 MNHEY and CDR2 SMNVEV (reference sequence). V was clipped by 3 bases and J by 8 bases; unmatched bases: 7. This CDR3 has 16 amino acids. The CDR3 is CASSFLGQGAGGELFF. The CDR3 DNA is TGTGCCAGCAGTTTCCTGGGACAGGGGGCAGGTGGGGAGCTGTTTTTT.

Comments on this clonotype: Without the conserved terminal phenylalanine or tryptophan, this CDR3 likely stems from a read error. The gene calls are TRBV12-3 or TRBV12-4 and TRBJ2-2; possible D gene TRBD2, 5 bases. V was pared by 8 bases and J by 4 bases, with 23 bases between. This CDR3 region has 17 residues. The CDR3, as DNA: TGTGCCAGCGGGCCTTCGAGGGCAAAGGCACGCACCGGGGAGCTGTTTCTT. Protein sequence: CASGPSRAKARTGELFL.

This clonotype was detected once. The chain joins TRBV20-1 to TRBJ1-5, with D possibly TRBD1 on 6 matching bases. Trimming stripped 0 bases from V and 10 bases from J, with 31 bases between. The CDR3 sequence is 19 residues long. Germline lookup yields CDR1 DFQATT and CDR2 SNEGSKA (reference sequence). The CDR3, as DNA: TGCAGTGCTAGAGATCTGGGGAGATTATCAGGGGCCCCGGGCGGTCCCCAGCATTTT. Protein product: CSARDLGRLSGAPGGPQHF.

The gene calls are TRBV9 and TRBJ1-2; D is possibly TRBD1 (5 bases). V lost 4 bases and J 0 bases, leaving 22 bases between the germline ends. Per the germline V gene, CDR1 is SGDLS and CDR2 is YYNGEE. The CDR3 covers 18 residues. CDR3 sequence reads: CASSPQPGVDATNYGYTF. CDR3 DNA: TGTGCCAGCAGCCCCCAACCGGGGGTGGATGCGACTAACTATGGCTACACCTTC.

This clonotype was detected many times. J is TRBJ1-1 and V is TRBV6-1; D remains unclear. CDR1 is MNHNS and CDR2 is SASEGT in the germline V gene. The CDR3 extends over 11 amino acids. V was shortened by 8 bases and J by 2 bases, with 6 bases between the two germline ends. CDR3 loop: CASGPNTEAFF. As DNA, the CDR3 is TGTGCCAGCGGGCCCAACACTGAAGCTTTCTTT.

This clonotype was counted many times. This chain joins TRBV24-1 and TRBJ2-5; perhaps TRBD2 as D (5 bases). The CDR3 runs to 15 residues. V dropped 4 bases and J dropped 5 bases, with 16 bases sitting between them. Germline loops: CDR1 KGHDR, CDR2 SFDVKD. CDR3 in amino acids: CATSDPTGGGETQYF. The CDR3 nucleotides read TGTGCCACCAGTGACCCTACTGGTGGCGGGGAGACCCAGTACTTC.

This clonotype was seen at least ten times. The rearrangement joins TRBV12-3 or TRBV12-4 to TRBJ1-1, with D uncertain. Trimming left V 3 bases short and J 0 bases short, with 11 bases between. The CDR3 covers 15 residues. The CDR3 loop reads CASSFGVAMNTEAFF. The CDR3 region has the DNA TGTGCCAGCAGTTTCGGGGTAGCGATGAACACTGAAGCTTTCTTT.

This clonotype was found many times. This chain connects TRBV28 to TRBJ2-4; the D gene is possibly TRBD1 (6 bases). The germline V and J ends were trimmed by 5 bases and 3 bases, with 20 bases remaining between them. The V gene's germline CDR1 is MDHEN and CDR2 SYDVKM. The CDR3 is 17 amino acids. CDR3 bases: TGTGCCAGCAGTCTGTACACAGGGAACGTTGACAAAAACATTCAGTACTTC. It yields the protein CASSLYTGNVDKNIQYF.

The CDR3 region has the DNA TGTGCCAGCAGCCCGGACAGGGGGCCCGCGGAGACCCAGTACTTC. As protein: CASSPDRGPAETQYF. The rearrangement joins TRBV5-8 to TRBJ2-5; the match to TRBD1 covers 11 bases. The germline V gene encodes CDR1 SGHTS and CDR2 YDEGEE. CDR3 size: 15 residues. V lost 4 bases, J lost 5 bases, and 7 bases stayed unmatched.

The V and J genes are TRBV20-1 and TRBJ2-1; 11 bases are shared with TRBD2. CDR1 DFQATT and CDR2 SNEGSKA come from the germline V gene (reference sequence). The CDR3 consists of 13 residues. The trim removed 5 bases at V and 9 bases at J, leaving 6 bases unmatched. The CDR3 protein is CSADSGRAPEQFF. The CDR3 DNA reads TGCAGTGCTGATAGCGGGAGGGCCCCTGAGCAGTTCTTC.